The present T cell receptor (beta chain) was sequenced within a study of cytomegalovirus exposure and HLA in healthy donors (TCRdb year 2017). For the study in its entirety: According to a later analysis, the 120 validation repertoires were produced on the same platform as the 680 or so repertoires of the first cohort. To predict cytomegalovirus infection status, the study combined high-throughput TCR immunosequencing, statistical association of individual TCRs with disease status, and machine learning. The study was designed to test whether signatures of past pathogen exposure could be identified by cataloging public T cell receptors. Along with the approximately 620-subject first cohort, a separate validation cohort of over a hundred different subjects was used. Here is what the overall study found, with its caveats: It was suggested by the authors that the approach could potentially be generalized to other disease states and immunological phenotypes. A later analysis had no HLA typing for the validation cohort, so co-occurrence there was scored across all 130 or so repertoires. In vitro tests confirmed that a few of the cytomegalovirus-associated TCR beta chains recognize cytomegalovirus antigens. Of the cluster scores, roughly 95% were above 0 in a later analysis, which found that TCRs clustered in the first cohort also tended to co-occur in the 120 or so validation repertoires. The classifier was reported to diagnose cytomegalovirus status with high specificity and sensitivity in both the original cohort and the validation cohort. In the study, approximately 160 TCR beta chains were listed as associated with cytomegalovirus. While some public TCRs were present in many individuals, most TCR sequences turned up only very rarely across donors.

To note about this clone: The antigen it binds to is not known. Per-nucleotide qualities are absent, and no much larger clonotype sits a single base away.

Library preparation was by the immunoSEQ multiplex PCR assay. Processing in the source paper ran as follows. To diagnose cytomegalovirus status from the catalog of TCR beta chain sequences, a statistical classification framework was built. Here the immuneACCESS table is served through TCRdb, limited to in-frame sequences with V and J called. Missing clones are a known gap in these copies; in checked studies unresolved V genes cover under half, and the rest lacks a known reason. V, J and clone size derive from that table, while D and trimming were established from the DNA sequence. This sample comprises some 240,000 clones, over 65% of them detected only once. Roughly 6% of the sample belongs to the ten largest clones. Donors formed part of the validation cohort, which comprised 120 subjects and was distinct from the first cohort of some 700 subjects. The TCR was taken from a young woman in good health and CMV-seronegative. Sample: PBMCs.

The CDR3 region has the sequence CASTRTADSNQPQHF. The nucleotide sequence reads as follows: TGTGCCAGCACTCGGACCGCTGATAGCAATCAGCCCCAGCATTTT. This chain joins TRBV9 to TRBJ1-5, with the D gene too uncertain to name. CDR1 SGDLS and CDR2 YYNGEE were looked up in the germline V gene. V loses 6 bases of germline sequence and J loses 0 bases, and the interval between the two ends is 13 bases. Including cysteine and phenylalanine, the CDR3 has 15 amino acids. Solely the CDR3 DNA is kept, with 45 bases framed from the first base.